The 25 T cell receptor beta chains below all came from one sample that was sequenced in a study of T-cell reconstitution after alpha-beta-depleted transplantation in children. A library of TCRbeta sequences, prepared with unique molecular identifiers, was generated. One entry per CDR3 protein, called by TCRdb with MiXCR from the PCR reads. In the table there are approximately 300,000 distinct CDR3 sequences, roughly a tenth of which are singletons. The specimen comprised PBMCs, sampled before TCRalphabeta/CD19-depleted stem cell transplant. These receptors were collected from a boy younger than two with acute myeloid leukemia, due to receive a stem cell transplant.

The genes are TRBV6-6 and TRBJ1-5, with no clear D. With 2 bases removed from V and 10 bases from J, the gap between germline ends came to 6 bases. The germline gives CDR1 MNHNY, CDR2 SVGAGI (reference sequence). The CDR3 runs 11 residues. CDR3 amino acids: CASSYPPPQHF. The CDR3 nucleotides are TGTGCCAGCAGTTACCCCCCTCCCCAGCATTTT.

This clonotype was seen many times. The chain couples TRBV10-3 to TRBJ2-7; D possibly uses TRBD1 or TRBD2 (6 bases each). V lost 6 bases and J lost 4, with 13 bases in between. The CDR3 sequence is 13 residues long. Germline V CDR1 and CDR2: ENHRY, SYGVKD. CDR3 nucleotide sequence: TGTGCCATCAGCAACAAGGGGGGTTACGAGCAGTACTTC. This translates into CAISNKGGYEQYF.

Ten or more counts support this clonotype. At one boundary the junction diverges from the germline segment, which might be a read error. The rearrangement joins TRBV27 to TRBJ1-4; maybe TRBD1 (5 bases). The CDR3 covers 14 residues. The germline gives CDR1 MNHEY, CDR2 SMNVEV (reference sequence). The CDR3 here is CVSSPSYRNEKLFF. The CDR3 bases are TGTGTCAGCAGTCCTTCGTACAGGAATGAAAAACTGTTTTTT.

This clonotype was seen at least ten times. V and J are TRBV7-2 and TRBJ2-7, with 10 bases fitting TRBD1. CDR3 length equals 12 residues. V was pared by 6 bases and J by 5 bases, with 1 base of the junction left unmatched. Germline CDR1 is SGHTA and CDR2 is FQGNSA. CDR3 DNA sequence: TGTGCCAGCAGGGGACAGGGGAACGAGCAGTACTTC. It encodes CASRGQGNEQYF.

Comments on this clonotype: This could be a read error, since a much larger clone is one nucleotide away. The rearrangement uses TRBV7-9 and TRBJ2-7, with 7 nucleotides matching TRBD1. The CDR3 has 14 amino acids. The V gene end was trimmed by 2 bases and the J gene end by 9 bases; junction bases not matched to a gene: 10. Germline CDR1 SEHNR, CDR2 FQNEAQ (reference sequence). The CDR3 loop reads CASSLYPRGSGQYF. The CDR3 region has the DNA TGTGCCAGCAGCTTATATCCCAGGGGGAGCGGGCAGTACTTC.

This clonotype was detected many times. This chain uses TRBV5-1 with TRBJ2-3, with 9 bases identical to TRBD1. The V gene's germline CDR1 is SGHRS and CDR2 YFSETQ. The CDR3 extends over 15 amino acids. Trimming cost V 0 bases and J 2 bases; bases outside gene matches: 1. The chain's CDR3 is CASSLGTGATDTQYF. The CDR3 DNA reads as TGCGCCAGCAGCTTGGGGACAGGGGCCACAGATACGCAGTATTTT. The full variable domain, in which reference TRBV5-1 and TRBJ2-3 provide the parts outside the CDR3, is KAGVTQTPRYLIKTRGQQVTLSCSPISGHRSVSWYQQTPGQGLQFLFEYFSETQRNKGNFPGRFSGRQFSNSRSEMNVSTLELGDSALYLCASSLGTGATDTQYFGPGTRLTVL.

This clonotype appeared many times. V gene TRBV18 combines with J gene TRBJ1-4; D is possibly TRBD1 (5 bases). Trimming removed 3 bases at V and 5 bases at J, with 10 bases between. The CDR3 runs 14 residues. Germline CDR1 reads KGHSH; CDR2 reads LQKENI. CDR3 DNA: TGTGCCAGCTCACCGGGGACCAGGAATGAAAAACTGTTTTTT. Translating it yields CASSPGTRNEKLFF.

This clonotype was counted many times. This chain joins TRBV4-3 and TRBJ2-7; the D is unclear. V was shortened by 4 bases and J by 2 bases, with 15 bases between the two germline ends. Per the germline V gene, CDR1 is LGHNA and CDR2 is YSLEER. This CDR3 spans 15 amino acids. DNA for the CDR3: TGCGCCAGCAGCCCCTGGGCTAGTAATACCTACGAGCAGTACTTC. This sequence encodes CASSPWASNTYEQYF.

This clonotype has more than one count but fewer than ten. The chain joins TRBV10-3 to TRBJ2-5; 11 nucleotides align to TRBD1. The CDR3 has 18 amino acids. Trimming cost V 0 bases and J 0 bases; bases outside gene matches: 6. Germline CDR1 reads ENHRY; CDR2 reads SYGVKD. As DNA, the CDR3 is TGTGCCATCAGTGAGTCGTGGCCGGGACAGGGGGACCAAGAGACCCAGTACTTC. It translates to CAISESWPGQGDQETQYF.

The chain carries TRBV20-1 and TRBJ2-1, with D unclear. The V and J ends lost 2 bases and 1 base respectively, with 15 bases between them. CDR3 length: 16 amino acids. CDR1 and CDR2 from the germline V gene are DFQATT and SNEGSKA (reference sequence). Here the CDR3 DNA reads TGCAGTGCTAGAAAACCCGGCGCTCCTTCCTACAATGAGCAGTTCTTC. Translated, it gives CSARKPGAPSYNEQFF.

This clonotype was observed at least ten times. This sequence joins TRBV7-9 and TRBJ1-2; D gene uncertain. The germline V gene encodes CDR1 SEHNR and CDR2 FQNEAQ (reference sequence). The germline V and J ends were trimmed by 4 bases and 4 bases, with 16 bases remaining between them. The CDR3 covers 15 residues. Here the CDR3 DNA reads TGTGCCAGCAGCTACGTGACCTTTTCCCCCTATGGCTACACCTTC. It yields the protein CASSYVTFSPYGYTF. The entire variable domain, with the rest obtained from reference TRBV7-9 and TRBJ1-2, is as follows: DTGVSQNPRHKITKRGQNVTFRCDPISEHNRLYWYRQTLGQGPEFLTYFQNEAQLEKSRLLSDRFSAERPKGSFSTLEIQRTEQGDSAMYLCASSYVTFSPYGYTFGSGTRLTVV.

The table lists this clonotype with a few counts. The chain joins TRBV5-1 to TRBJ1-2; 7 bases match TRBD1. Germline loops: CDR1 SGHRS, CDR2 YFSETQ. The junction had 3 bases not matched to a gene; V was cut back by 4 bases and J by 3 bases. The CDR3 totals 13 residues. CDR3 coding DNA: TGCGCCAGCAGCGTCGACAGGGACTATGGCTACACCTTC. Translating gives CASSVDRDYGYTF.

This clonotype was observed at least ten times. This chain connects TRBV29-1 to TRBJ1-2; 7 bases map to TRBD1. Germline V gene data show CDR1 as SQVTM and CDR2 as ANQGSEA. The ends lost 3 bases at V and 2 bases at J; junction bases unmatched: 6. The CDR3 runs to 14 residues. The CDR3 nucleotides read TGCAGCGTTGAGGATGCGACAGGGAACTATGGCTACACCTTC. Translating it yields CSVEDATGNYGYTF.

This clonotype was counted many times. The V and J genes are TRBV14 and TRBJ1-2; 8 nucleotides align to TRBD1. V lost 0 bases and J lost 6; bases outside the gene matches: 6. Germline loops: CDR1 SGHDN, CDR2 FVKESK. This CDR3 has 15 residues. The CDR3 nucleotides are TGTGCCAGCAGCCAAGATCGGGACAGGTTCGATGGCTACACCTTC. Translating gives CASSQDRDRFDGYTF.

The sample holds many counts of this clonotype. The chain has TRBV7-2 and TRBJ2-7, with TRBD2 matching 11 bases. This CDR3 spans 16 amino acids. V trimming: 1 base; J trimming: 3 bases; junction bases outside the gene matches: 5. From germline, CDR1 is SGHTA and CDR2 FQGNSA. The CDR3 nucleotides are TGTGCCAGCAGCTTAGGAGCTAGCGGGAGGATCTACGAGCAGTACTTC. This sequence encodes CASSLGASGRIYEQYF. Full variable domain (outside the CDR3, taken from reference TRBV7-2 and TRBJ2-7): GAGVSQSPSNKVTEKGKDVELRCDPISGHTALYWYRQSLGQGLEFLIYFQGNSAPDKSGLPSDRFSAERTGGSVSTLTIQRTQQEDSAVYLCASSLGASGRIYEQYFGPGTRLTVT.

This clonotype showed up many times. This chain connects TRBV25-1 to TRBJ1-1; no reliable D call. Germline-derived CDR1 and CDR2 are MGHDK and SYGVNS. Trimming shortened V by 1 base and J by 6 bases, and 9 bases separated the two germline ends. The CDR3 runs 13 residues. The DNA for the CDR3 is TGTGCCAGCAGTGAATGGGGTGAGTCTGAAGCTTTCTTT. It encodes CASSEWGESEAFF.

This clonotype was seen repeatedly, ten times or more. The gene calls are TRBV4-2 and TRBJ1-6; tentative D call: TRBD1 (5 bases). Trimming took off 2 bases at V and 7 bases at J, with 30 bases between the two ends. Germline V gives CDR1 LGHNA, CDR2 YNFKEQ. The CDR3 loop spans 21 amino acids. The CDR3 sequence: CASSQYSPRIGRQGVNSPLHF. The CDR3 coding sequence is TGTGCCAGCAGCCAATATAGCCCCCGGATTGGAAGGCAGGGCGTGAATTCACCCCTCCACTTT.

This clonotype was observed many times. The chain links TRBV12-3 or TRBV12-4 to TRBJ2-7, with 9 positions matching TRBD2. V shed 5 bases, J shed 5 bases, and the junction held 13 bases outside the gene matches. This CDR3 has 16 amino acids. The CDR3 DNA follows: TGTGCCAGCAGTCCCTGGCGGGGGGGCAGACCTCACGAGCAGTACTTC. Residues: CASSPWRGGRPHEQYF.

The sample holds many counts of this clonotype. The chain employs TRBV11-2 and TRBJ2-3; the D gene is possibly TRBD1 (5 bases). The length of the CDR3 is 17 residues. V gave up 2 bases and J gave up 0 bases, with 15 bases separating them. CDR1 and CDR2 from the germline V gene are SGHAT and FQNNGV. The CDR3 nucleotides are TGTGCCAGCAGCTTAAGGGTGACAGTTCCTAGCACAGATACGCAGTATTTT. Translation gives CASSLRVTVPSTDTQYF.

This clonotype was seen many times. J is TRBJ1-2 and V is TRBV20-1; D remains unclear. V was clipped by 5 bases and J by 12 bases, with 7 bases between them. This CDR3 is 8 amino acids long. Germline CDR1 DFQATT, CDR2 SNEGSKA (reference sequence). The CDR3 loop reads CSAETDTF. CDR3 nucleotides: TGCAGTGCTGAGACCGACACCTTC.

The chain joins TRBV19 to TRBJ2-2; perhaps D is TRBD1 or TRBD2 (6 bases each). Trimming stripped 7 bases from V and 0 bases from J, with 12 bases between. Germline V gene lookup returns CDR1 LNHDA and CDR2 SQIVND (reference sequence). This CDR3 spans 15 amino acids. The CDR3 DNA follows: TGTGCCAGTAATTCGGGGGCGACGAACACCGGGGAGCTGTTTTTT. Its protein is CASNSGATNTGELFF. The entire variable domain, with the rest obtained from reference TRBV19 and TRBJ2-2, is as follows: DGGITQSPKYLFRKEGQNVTLSCEQNLNHDAMYWYRQDPGQGLRLIYYSQIVNDFQKGDIAEGYSVSREKKESFPLTVTSAQKNPTAFYLCASNSGATNTGELFFGEGSRLTVL.

This clonotype occurred many times. CDR3 sequence (DNA): TGCGCCAGCAGCCAAGAGCATTTTACAGATACGCAGTATTTT. Residues: CASSQEHFTDTQYF. V is TRBV4-3 and J is TRBJ2-3; D ambiguous. Germline V gives CDR1 LGHNA, CDR2 YSLEER. V shed 0 bases and J shed 3 bases, with 7 bases lying between them. CDR3 size: 14 residues.

V usage is TRBV7-9 and J usage is TRBJ2-3, with 8 bases aligning to TRBD1. CDR1 SEHNR and CDR2 FQNEAQ come from the germline V gene (reference sequence). The CDR3 covers 16 residues. J lost 4 bases, V lost 5 bases, and 11 bases had no gene match. The CDR3 bases are TGTGCCAGCAGCCCGACAGGGGATGGGGTGGCAGATACGCAGTATTTT. Protein sequence: CASSPTGDGVADTQYF. Full variable domain (remainder filled in from reference TRBV7-9 and TRBJ2-3): DTGVSQNPRHKITKRGQNVTFRCDPISEHNRLYWYRQTLGQGPEFLTYFQNEAQLEKSRLLSDRFSAERPKGSFSTLEIQRTEQGDSAMYLCASSPTGDGVADTQYFGPGTRLTVL.

This clonotype showed up many times. The genes are TRBV11-2 and TRBJ2-2; no clear D gene. CDR1 is SGHAT, CDR2 FQNNGV, per germline. V lost 1 base and J 2 bases, leaving 14 bases between the germline ends. The CDR3 totals 17 residues. The CDR3 bases are TGTGCCAGCAGCTTAGGGCGTTGGGCCCCCAACACCGGGGAGCTGTTTTTT. Protein sequence: CASSLGRWAPNTGELFF.

This clonotype occurred many times. The genes are TRBV4-3 and TRBJ2-1; 9 positions match TRBD2. CDR1 and CDR2 from the germline V gene are LGHNA and YSLEER. Germline trimming cut 0 bases from V and 7 bases from J; bases unmatched to any gene: 7. The CDR3 has 16 residues. CDR3 DNA sequence: TGCGCCAGCAGCCAAGATCTTTTTAGCGGGAGTAATGAGCAGTTCTTC. It is translated as CASSQDLFSGSNEQFF.